The 5 T cell receptor beta chains below all came from one sample that was sequenced in a study of blood T cell repertoires in COVID-19. TCRdb keeps only in-frame clones here, not all; method: immunoSEQ multiplex PCR. The sample records roughly 230,000 clones, about 80% being singletons. Sequences were obtained from peripheral blood. The source of these receptors is a woman in her fifties or sixties with acute or convalescent COVID-19.

This clone was detected once. V gene TRBV14 combines with J gene TRBJ1-2, with D unresolved. Germline V gene sequence: CDR1 SGHDN, CDR2 FVKESK. The CDR3 totals 14 residues. V dropped 4 bases and J dropped 7 bases, with 16 bases sitting between them. This CDR3 is CASSLREGSPGYTF. CDR3 nucleotides: TGTGCCAGCAGCCTACGCGAAGGGAGTCCTGGCTACACCTTC.

This clone was seen a few times. J is TRBJ2-7 and V is TRBV2, with a tentative D call TRBD2 (5 bases). Between the trimmed V and J ends, which lost 8 bases and 5 bases, there was a span of 16 bases. Germline CDR1 reads SNHLY; CDR2 reads FYNNEI. This CDR3 spans 13 amino acids. CDR3 nucleotide sequence: TGTGCCAGCCGAAACCGGGGTTTCAACGAGCAGTACTTC. This encodes CASRNRGFNEQYF.

This clone has only one observation. At one boundary the junction diverges from the germline segment, which might be a read error. In nucleotides, the CDR3 is TGTGCCAGCAGCAAGGGACAGAATAACTCACCCCTCCACTTT. It codes for CASSKGQNNSPLHF. The chain combines TRBV11-2 with TRBJ1-6; 7 positions agree with TRBD1. Germline-derived CDR1 and CDR2 are SGHAT and FQNNGV. CDR3 size: 14 residues.

The chain links TRBV29-1 to TRBJ1-1; D unresolved. The CDR3 spans 12 residues. With 4 bases removed from V and 0 bases from J, the gap between germline ends came to 6 bases. Germline V lookup: CDR1 SQVTM, CDR2 ANQGSEA. CDR3 protein: CSVGQLNTEAFF. The CDR3 region has the DNA TGCAGCGTTGGGCAATTGAACACTGAAGCTTTCTTT.

This chain joins TRBV28 and TRBJ2-2; 10 nucleotides align to TRBD1. J gave up 2 bases and V 6 bases, and 15 bases lay outside the gene matches. Germline V CDR1 and CDR2: MDHEN, SYDVKM. This CDR3 has 19 residues. Here the CDR3 DNA reads TGTGCCAGCAGCCCAAACAGTCCGGGACAGGGGCTTAACACCGGGGAGCTGTTTTTT. It codes for CASSPNSPGQGLNTGELFF. The entire variable domain, with the rest obtained from reference TRBV28 and TRBJ2-2, is as follows: DVKVTQSSRYLVKRTGEKVFLECVQDMDHENMFWYRQDPGLGLRLIYFSYDVKMKEKGDIPEGYSVSREKKERFSLILESASTNQTSMYLCASSPNSPGQGLNTGELFFGEGSRLTVL.